These 23 T cell receptor beta chains were sequenced from one sample in a study of T cell responses to AZD1222 COVID-19 vaccine. The repertoire was sequenced with immunoSEQ multiplex PCR; TCRdb's copy has only in-frame clones and lacks some. The sample carries some 86,000 clones, about 72% recorded once. This material consisted of peripheral blood, taken on day 0 of AZD1222 vaccination. These receptors came from an adult in good health.

This clone was seen just once. The chain's CDR3 is CASSLVLSTHNEQFF. CDR3 in DNA: TGTGCCAGCAGCTTAGTTCTATCCACCCACAATGAGCAGTTCTTC. The J gene is TRBJ2-1, the V gene TRBV7-8; unclear D gene. The CDR3 totals 15 residues. Germline V lookup: CDR1 SGHVS, CDR2 FQNEAQ. Trimming took off 1 base at V and 5 bases at J, with 12 bases between the two ends.

J is TRBJ2-1 and V is TRBV28; D uncertain. Looked up from germline, CDR1 is MDHEN and CDR2 is SYDVKM. Deletions cut 4 bases from V and 6 bases from J, with 22 bases between. The CDR3 is 17 amino acids. CDR3 loop: CASSSPQLSVTRNEQFF. The CDR3 DNA follows: TGTGCCAGCAGTTCCCCTCAGTTATCAGTGACACGCAATGAGCAGTTCTTC.

The chain combines TRBV5-5 with TRBJ2-3; D possibly uses TRBD1 or TRBD2 (5 bases each). Trimming stripped 0 bases from V and 2 bases from J, with 13 bases between. CDR1 is SGHKS and CDR2 is YYEKEE in the germline V gene (reference sequence). The CDR3 runs 16 residues. The chain's CDR3 is CASSLVRGRLTDTQYF. The CDR3 DNA sequence: TGTGCCAGCAGCTTGGTGAGGGGTCGGCTCACAGATACGCAGTATTTT.

The V and J genes are TRBV6-2 or TRBV6-3 and TRBJ2-2, with TRBD2 matching over 14 bases. CDR1 is MNHEY and CDR2 is SVGEGT in the germline V gene. After removal of 5 bases from V and 7 bases from J, the junction contained 9 bases not matched to a gene. This CDR3 spans 17 amino acids. The CDR3, as DNA: TGTGCCAGCAGTCCCCGGACTAGCGGGAGGAAAGGCGGGGAGCTGTTTTTT. Translation: CASSPRTSGRKGGELFF.

The CDR3 DNA sequence: TGTGCCAGCTCACGAACCTCCGGGACTAGATCCTACGAGCAGTACTTC. This sequence encodes CASSRTSGTRSYEQYF. This chain links TRBV18 with TRBJ2-7; 8 positions agree with TRBD2. Germline-derived CDR1 and CDR2 are KGHSH and LQKENI. There are 16 residues in the CDR3. V was clipped by 4 bases and J by 1 base; unmatched bases: 9.

The J gene is TRBJ2-3, the V gene TRBV29-1; perhaps TRBD2 as D (6 bases). The CDR3 is 14 residues long. Trimming pared 0 bases from V and 3 bases from J, leaving 10 bases between. CDR1 and CDR2 (germline): SQVTM, ANQGSEA. The CDR3 DNA reads TGCAGCGTTGAAGAAGGTGGAGGGACAGATACGCAGTATTTT. Residues: CSVEEGGGTDTQYF.

This clone was seen ten or more times. Other DNA sequences in this specimen translate into the identical CDR3. V is TRBV3-1 (or the pseudogene TRBV3-2) and J is TRBJ2-2; the D is unclear. Deletions cut 1 base from V and 0 bases from J, with 3 bases between. The CDR3 contains 14 residues. Germline V gene sequence: CDR1 LGHDT, CDR2 YNNKEL (reference sequence). The CDR3 region is CASSQVANTGELFF. The CDR3 region has the DNA TGTGCCAGCAGCCAAGTTGCGAACACCGGGGAGCTGTTTTTT.

The chain recombines TRBV7-9 with TRBJ1-6, with TRBD1 as a possible D gene (6 bases). Between the trimmed V and J ends, which lost 1 base and 6 bases, there was a span of 13 bases. The CDR3 totals 16 residues. CDR1 SEHNR and CDR2 FQNEAQ come from the germline V gene (reference sequence). CDR3 protein: CASSLVGGPPNSPLHF. DNA of the CDR3: TGTGCCAGCAGCTTAGTGGGGGGCCCGCCTAATTCACCCCTCCACTTT.

The chain has TRBV2 and TRBJ2-1, with D perhaps matching TRBD1 (6 bases). Germline V gene lookup returns CDR1 SNHLY and CDR2 FYNNEI. Trimming left V 6 bases short and J 0 bases short, with 9 bases between. CDR3 length equals 14 residues. CDR3 loop: CASRDRRSYNEQFF. The CDR3 DNA follows: TGTGCCAGCAGGGACAGACGCTCCTACAATGAGCAGTTCTTC. The variable domain in full, completed from reference TRBV2 and TRBJ2-1, reads EPEVTQTPSHQVTQMGQEVILRCVPISNHLYFYWYRQILGQKVEFLVSFYNNEISEKSEIFDDQFSVERPDGSNFTLKIRSTKLEDSAMYFCASRDRRSYNEQFFGPGTRLTVL.

The V call is TRBV6-1, the J call TRBJ2-7, with TRBD1 matching over 10 bases. The CDR3 is 16 amino acids. V was clipped by 2 bases and J by 5 bases; unmatched bases: 9. The V gene's germline CDR1 is MNHNS and CDR2 SASEGT. CDR3 DNA sequence: TGTGCCAGCAGTGAAAGCCGGGGGACAGGGGATGACGAGCAGTACTTC. Residues: CASSESRGTGDDEQYF.

The chain has TRBV7-8 and TRBJ1-5, with a weak D call TRBD1 (5 bases). The CDR3 has 13 residues. Trimming pared 5 bases from V and 5 bases from J, leaving 10 bases between. Germline loops: CDR1 SGHVS, CDR2 FQNEAQ. CDR3 coding DNA: TGTGCCAGCAGCCTAGGGGCTGATCAGCCCCAGCATTTT. Residues: CASSLGADQPQHF.

V gene TRBV6-5 combines with J gene TRBJ2-5; the D is unclear. Germline values: CDR1 MNHEY, CDR2 SVGAGI. This CDR3 is built from 13 residues. Trimming removed 6 bases at V and 2 bases at J, with 10 bases between. The CDR3 region is CASSLTRQETQYF. CDR3 DNA: TGTGCCAGCAGCCTGACAAGACAAGAGACCCAGTACTTC.

CDR3 region: CASSRGLRGESEQYF. CDR3 nucleotides: TGTGCCAGCAGCCGGGGACTTCGCGGGGAAAGCGAGCAGTACTTC. The chain recombines TRBV3-1 (or the pseudogene TRBV3-2) with TRBJ2-7; a weak D match, TRBD2 (6 bases). Trimming pared 4 bases from V and 6 bases from J, leaving 19 bases between. This CDR3 region has 15 residues. Germline CDR1 LGHDT, CDR2 YNNKEL (reference sequence).

V usage is TRBV7-2 and J usage is TRBJ2-7, with a possible D match to TRBD1 (6 bases). This CDR3 is built from 16 residues. V dropped 1 base and J dropped 1 base, with 14 bases sitting between them. Germline loops: CDR1 SGHTA, CDR2 FQGNSA. CDR3 DNA sequence: TGTGCCAGCAGCTTAGGGATAGGGGGTTCTTCCTACGAGCAGTACTTC. Translated, it gives CASSLGIGGSSYEQYF.

This clone has a single count. This sequence joins TRBV2 and TRBJ2-7, with no clear D. The length of the CDR3 is 14 residues. V was shortened by 10 bases and J by 4 bases, with 20 bases between the two germline ends. The V gene's germline CDR1 is SNHLY and CDR2 FYNNEI. The CDR3 loop reads CATTPSFQGYEQYF. The CDR3 DNA is TGTGCCACCACCCCCTCGTTTCAAGGGTACGAGCAGTACTTC.

Only a few counts were recorded for this clone. The chain has TRBV6-1 and TRBJ2-2; TRBD2 matches 12 bases. Germline assignment: CDR1 MNHNS and CDR2 SASEGT. This CDR3 region has 15 residues. The V segment lost 2 bases and the J segment 6 bases; nucleotides outside the gene matches: 1. Here the CDR3 DNA reads TGTGCCAGCAGTGAACTAGCGGGAGGGCCCGGGGAGCTGTTTTTT. Protein: CASSELAGGPGELFF.

This clone turned up a few times. The chain uses TRBV27 and TRBJ2-7; TRBD2 agrees at 13 bases. From germline, CDR1 is MNHEY and CDR2 SMNVEV (reference sequence). The CDR3 contains 17 residues. V trimming: 2 bases; J trimming: 4 bases; junction bases outside the gene matches: 8. The CDR3 bases are TGTGCCAGCAGTTTACGGACTAGCGGGAGCTGGGAGTACGAGCAGTACTTC. Protein sequence: CASSLRTSGSWEYEQYF.

The sample holds one count of this clone. The V call is TRBV28, the J call TRBJ2-7; no clear D. The V end lost 3 bases, the J end lost 4 bases, and 16 bases lay between the germline ends. CDR3 length: 15 residues. Germline values: CDR1 MDHEN, CDR2 SYDVKM. CDR3 sequence (DNA): TGTGCCAGCAGTTTGTCTAACCCGGCCCGGTACGAGCAGTACTTC. Translated, it gives CASSLSNPARYEQYF.

The rearrangement joins TRBV7-6 to TRBJ2-5; D is unresolved. V shed 1 base and J shed 3 bases, with 9 bases lying between them. This CDR3 has 14 amino acids. Germline V lookup: CDR1 SGHVS, CDR2 FNYEAQ. The CDR3 nucleotides are TGTGCCAGCAGCTTAGGAGGATCGGAAGAGACCCAGTACTTC. This codes for CASSLGGSEETQYF. Filled out from reference TRBV7-6 and TRBJ2-5, the complete variable domain reads GAGVSQSPRYKVTKRGQDVALRCDPISGHVSLYWYRQALGQGPEFLTYFNYEAQQDKSGLPNDRFSAERPEGSISTLTIQRTEQRDSAMYRCASSLGGSEETQYFGPGTRLLVL.

This chain links TRBV9 with TRBJ2-7; D is perhaps TRBD2 (5 bases). CDR3 length: 15 amino acids. CDR1 is SGDLS, CDR2 YYNGEE, per germline. The V end was cut by 0 bases, the J end by 3 bases, with 13 bases between. The CDR3 DNA follows: TGTGCCAGCAGCGTAGGCAGCACTAGGGACTACGAGCAGTACTTC. Amino acids: CASSVGSTRDYEQYF.

This clone was seen more than once but under ten times. Other nucleotide sequences from this sample produce the same CDR3. The chain is built from TRBV10-3 and TRBJ1-3, with D possibly being TRBD1 (5 bases). V was clipped by 4 bases and J by 0 bases, with 10 bases between them. This CDR3 comprises 15 residues. The V gene's germline CDR1 is ENHRY and CDR2 SYGVKD. CDR3 sequence reads: CAISGGGSSGNTIYF. CDR3 DNA sequence: TGTGCCATCAGTGGGGGGGGAAGCTCTGGAAACACCATATATTTT.

This clone was counted between two and nine times. J is TRBJ2-3 and V is TRBV7-8, with a tentative D call TRBD2 (5 bases). The CDR3 runs 15 residues. Germline V gene sequence: CDR1 SGHVS, CDR2 FQNEAQ. Trimming took 1 base from V and 2 from J, leaving 10 bases between them. CDR3 DNA: TGTGCCAGCAGCTTAGGGAGGATTTACACAGATACGCAGTATTTT. Residues: CASSLGRIYTDTQYF. The complete variable domain, with remaining parts taken from reference TRBV7-8 and TRBJ2-3, reads GAGVSQSPRYKVAKRGQDVALRCDPISGHVSLFWYQQALGQGPEFLTYFQNEAQLDKSGLPSDRFFAERPEGSVSTLKIQRTQQEDSAVYLCASSLGRIYTDTQYFGPGTRLTVL.

The chain recombines TRBV19 with TRBJ1-2; D gene unclear. The germline gives CDR1 LNHDA, CDR2 SQIVND (reference sequence). This CDR3 spans 14 amino acids. Deletions cut 6 bases from V and 3 bases from J, with 14 bases between. The DNA of the CDR3 is TGTGCCAGTAGCACAATCCAGGCCTACTATGGCTACACCTTC. This sequence encodes CASSTIQAYYGYTF. The entire variable domain, with the rest obtained from reference TRBV19 and TRBJ1-2, is as follows: DGGITQSPKYLFRKEGQNVTLSCEQNLNHDAMYWYRQDPGQGLRLIYYSQIVNDFQKGDIAEGYSVSREKKESFPLTVTSAQKNPTAFYLCASSTIQAYYGYTFGSGTRLTVV.